This T cell receptor beta chain was sequenced in a study of blood T cell repertoires in COVID-19. Study background: Sources were T cells, B-cell-depleted T cells, or PBMCs; the material itself was cDNA or gDNA.

The CDR3 is made up of 15 amino acids. The germline V gene encodes CDR1 SGHRS and CDR2 YFSETQ. V lost 1 base and J lost 7; bases outside the gene matches: 9. Sequencing was performed with immunoSEQ multiplex PCR; in TCRdb, only in-frame clones are kept and a portion is missing. The sample carries hundreds of thousands of clones, 85% to 90% recorded once. What was sequenced was peripheral blood. The sequence was obtained from a man aged 70 or older with acute or convalescent COVID-19. This chain links TRBV5-1 with TRBJ2-7; 9 positions match TRBD2. The chain's CDR3 is CASSLSGGGAGEQYF. The CDR3 DNA reads TGCGCCAGCAGCTTGAGCGGCGGGGGGGCCGGGGAGCAGTACTTC. The complete variable domain, with remaining parts taken from reference TRBV5-1 and TRBJ2-7, reads KAGVTQTPRYLIKTRGQQVTLSCSPISGHRSVSWYQQTPGQGLQFLFEYFSETQRNKGNFPGRFSGRQFSNSRSEMNVSTLELGDSALYLCASSLSGGGAGEQYFGPGTRLTVT.